These 29 T cell receptor beta chains were sequenced from one sample in a study of metastatic and nonmetastatic thyroid tumors. From the PCR reads, TCRdb re-called clones with MiXCR. The table lists a few thousand clones, 22% of them singletons. Before thyroid surgery, none of the patients had received any treatment. Sequencing was performed on tumor tissue. The source of these receptors is a male donor with papillary thyroid cancer or a benign thyroid nodule (not recorded which). Some clones in this sample may be carry-over from other donors' samples.

Points on this clone: This sequence may be a read error, since a much larger clone differs from it by one base. This chain uses TRBV27 with TRBJ2-5, with D hard to call. With 6 bases removed from V and 2 bases from J, the gap between germline ends came to 10 bases. Germline lookup yields CDR1 MNHEY and CDR2 SMNVEV (reference sequence). The CDR3 spans 13 residues. The chain's CDR3 is CASRFQVQETQYF. CDR3 nucleotides: TGTGCCAGCAGGTTTCAGGTACAAGAGACCCAGTACTTC.

The chain combines TRBV20-1 with TRBJ2-3, with D perhaps being TRBD1 or TRBD2 (5 bases each). The CDR3 length is 15 residues. CDR1 DFQATT and CDR2 SNEGSKA come from the germline V gene (reference sequence). V gave up 4 bases and J gave up 2 bases, with 16 bases separating them. The CDR3 region is CSATAGTSSTDTQYF. The CDR3 nucleotides read TGCAGTGCTACCGCCGGGACCTCTTCCACAGATACGCAGTATTTT.

This clone has at least ten counts. V usage is TRBV7-9 and J usage is TRBJ1-6; 7 positions match TRBD1. The length of the CDR3 is 15 residues. Germline V gene lookup returns CDR1 SEHNR and CDR2 FQNEAQ (reference sequence). V gave up 4 bases and J gave up 3 bases; unmatched junction bases: 3. The CDR3 DNA sequence: TGTGCCAGCAGCTCGGACAGGAGCTATAATTCACCCCTCCACTTT. Protein product: CASSSDRSYNSPLHF. Full variable domain (rest looked up from reference TRBV7-9 and TRBJ1-6): DTGVSQNPRHKITKRGQNVTFRCDPISEHNRLYWYRQTLGQGPEFLTYFQNEAQLEKSRLLSDRFSAERPKGSFSTLEIQRTEQGDSAMYLCASSSDRSYNSPLHFGNGTRLTVT.

This chain joins TRBV19 and TRBJ2-7; D unresolved. This CDR3 comprises 12 residues. V lost 3 bases, J lost 6 bases, and 9 bases lay in between. Looked up from germline, CDR1 is LNHDA and CDR2 is SQIVND (reference sequence). This CDR3 reads CASSIVGGEQYF. CDR3 DNA: TGTGCCAGTAGTATCGTAGGCGGCGAGCAGTACTTC.

This chain connects TRBV6-1 to TRBJ2-7, with 8 bases identical to TRBD2. The V gene end was trimmed by 0 bases and the J gene end by 2 bases; junction bases not matched to a gene: 3. The CDR3 length is 15 residues. The germline V gene has CDR1 MNHNS and CDR2 SASEGT. CDR3 bases: TGTGCCAGCAGTGAAGCACGGGGGGGCCCCTACGAGCAGTACTTC. The encoded protein is CASSEARGGPYEQYF.

The sample holds many counts of this clone. The V gene is TRBV11-3, the J gene TRBJ2-1; either TRBD1 or TRBD2 may supply D (5 bases each). This CDR3 is built from 16 residues. The germline V gene has CDR1 SGHNT and CDR2 YENEEA. Trimming shortened V by 1 base and J by 2 bases, and 12 bases separated the two germline ends. The CDR3 DNA sequence: TGTGCCAGCAGCTTAGCCGGGACGCTTGCCTACAATGAGCAGTTCTTC. This gives the protein CASSLAGTLAYNEQFF.

This clone appeared many times. In DNA form, the CDR3 reads TGTGCCTGGAGCGACCAAGGACAGAACTCCTACAATGAGCAGTTCTTC. This encodes CAWSDQGQNSYNEQFF. The V gene is TRBV30, the J gene TRBJ2-1, with D perhaps TRBD1 (6 bases). The CDR3 is 16 amino acids. Trimming removed 3 bases at V and 0 bases at J, with 15 bases between. Germline assignment: CDR1 GTSNPN and CDR2 SVGIG (reference sequence). Complete variable domain (other parts from reference TRBV30 and TRBJ2-1): SQTIHQWPATLVQPVGSPLSLECTVEGTSNPNLYWYRQAAGRGLQLLFYSVGIGQISSEVPQNLSASRPQDRQFILSSKKLLLSDSGFYLCAWSDQGQNSYNEQFFGPGTRLTVL.

A few counts support this clone. V and J are TRBV12-3 or TRBV12-4 and TRBJ2-7; D is perhaps TRBD2 (5 bases). This CDR3 is 13 amino acids long. Trimming shortened V by 3 bases and J by 2 bases, and 8 bases separated the two germline ends. The CDR3 here is CASSLDSPYEQYF. The CDR3 DNA is TGTGCCAGCAGTTTGGACTCGCCCTACGAGCAGTACTTC.

This clone has at least ten counts. A single base separates this from a much larger clone, so it may be a read error. The sample has other DNA sequences that encode this CDR3 too. The CDR3 DNA is TGTGCCACAAGCAGAGATGGTGGGATGGCTGGCTACACCTTC. Its protein is CATSRDGGMAGYTF. The chain links TRBV15 to TRBJ1-2; unclear D gene. Germline lookup yields CDR1 LNHNV and CDR2 YYDKDF (reference sequence). The CDR3 loop spans 14 amino acids.

In this sample, this clone turned up a few times. The chain employs TRBV24-1 and TRBJ1-3; no clear D gene. The CDR3 loop spans 16 amino acids. V was shortened by 4 bases and J by 0 bases, with 12 bases between the two germline ends. Germline CDR1 is KGHDR and CDR2 is SFDVKD. The chain's CDR3 is CATSDSSGASGNTIYF. The CDR3 DNA follows: TGTGCCACCAGTGACTCGTCAGGTGCCTCTGGAAACACCATATATTTT.

This clone was found many times. Different DNA sequences within this sample yield the same CDR3. This chain joins TRBV20-1 and TRBJ1-3, with D maybe TRBD1 (6 bases). Germline loops: CDR1 DFQATT, CDR2 SNEGSKA (reference sequence). The CDR3 is 15 amino acids. Trimming took 6 bases from V and 4 from J, leaving 19 bases between them. CDR3 sequence (DNA): TGCAGTGCCCTTCCGGCCAGGGGAAGAGGAAACACCATATATTTT. Its translation: CSALPARGRGNTIYF.

As concerns this clone: No DNA is shown, since the ends of the CDR3 on it are uncertain; the CDR3 is the one TCRdb lists. This chain uses TRBV25-1 with TRBJ1-1. The germline CDR1 and CDR2 sequences are MGHDK and SYGVNS. The length of the CDR3 is 24 amino acids, counting both ends. The CDR3 loop reads CASSEFQATASDTQYFGPGTEAFF.

The rearrangement links TRBV5-1 to TRBJ1-2; D gene uncertain. V dropped 3 bases and J dropped 4 bases, with 16 bases sitting between them. Looked up from germline, CDR1 is SGHRS and CDR2 is YFSETQ. CDR3 length: 15 residues. This CDR3 reads CASSYPRDSLYGYTF. As DNA, the CDR3 is TGCGCCAGCAGCTACCCCCGGGATTCTCTCTATGGCTACACCTTC.

This clone came up a few times. The chain recombines TRBV6-2 or TRBV6-3 with TRBJ2-3; 8 positions agree with TRBD2. The CDR3 covers 17 residues. V gave up 6 bases and J gave up 0 bases; unmatched junction bases: 11. Per germline, CDR1 MNHEY and CDR2 SVGEGT. CDR3 nucleotide sequence: TGTGCCAGCAGCAGACTAGCGCCTTTCCAAAGCACAGATACGCAGTATTTT. Translated, it gives CASSRLAPFQSTDTQYF.

This clone was counted only a few times. The gene calls are TRBV28 and TRBJ2-7; 7 bases fit TRBD1. The germline V gene encodes CDR1 MDHEN and CDR2 SYDVKM. J lost 3 bases, V lost 6 bases, and 8 bases had no gene match. This CDR3 spans 14 amino acids. The CDR3 DNA reads as TGTGCCAGCAGGGGGACAGTGGAGAACTACGAGCAGTACTTC. Translated, it gives CASRGTVENYEQYF.

Within the sample, this clone is large (0.1 to 1%). The chain has TRBV2 and TRBJ2-5, with 12 positions matching TRBD1. Trimming took 5 bases from V and 5 from J; bases not matched to a gene: 6. Germline CDR1 reads SNHLY; CDR2 reads FYNNEI. The CDR3 is 15 amino acids. CDR3 residues: CASSMGTGGGETQYF. In DNA, the CDR3 is TGTGCCAGCAGTATGGGGACAGGGGGCGGTGAGACCCAGTACTTC.

This clone was counted at least ten times. The identical CDR3 is also encoded by other nucleotide sequences in the sample. The chain combines TRBV10-3 with TRBJ1-5; perhaps TRBD1 as D (5 bases). The CDR3 is made up of 14 amino acids. The germline V gene has CDR1 ENHRY and CDR2 SYGVKD. Trimming took off 8 bases at V and 0 bases at J, with 11 bases between the two ends. CDR3 loop: CAIGTGDSNQPQHF. CDR3 DNA sequence: TGTGCCATCGGAACAGGAGATAGCAATCAGCCCCAGCATTTT.

The table lists this clone with a few counts. V usage is TRBV27 and J usage is TRBJ2-1; 7 positions match TRBD1. The CDR3 loop spans 17 amino acids. After removal of 6 bases from V and 4 bases from J, the junction contained 15 bases not matched to a gene. Germline assignment: CDR1 MNHEY and CDR2 SMNVEV (reference sequence). CDR3 region: CASSPLEGAPTYNEQFF. The CDR3 DNA follows: TGTGCCAGCAGCCCATTAGAGGGGGCGCCCACTTACAATGAGCAGTTCTTC.

This clone has only a few counts. Given a much more abundant clone one base away, this may be a read error. The chain combines TRBV28 with TRBJ2-2; 11 bases map to TRBD2. There are 16 residues in the CDR3. CDR1 is MDHEN and CDR2 is SYDVKM in the germline V gene. The CDR3 region is CASGLLAGDPAGELFF. CDR3 nucleotides: TGTGCCAGCGGTTTACTAGCGGGAGATCCGGCCGGGGAGCTGTTTTTT.

The chain recombines TRBV6-1 with TRBJ1-2; D unclear. Germline V gives CDR1 MNHNS, CDR2 SASEGT. The CDR3 sequence is 14 residues long. V gave up 2 bases and J gave up 4 bases, with 11 bases separating them. The CDR3 DNA is TGTGCCAGCAGTGAATCACCCCTCGCCTATGGCTACACCTTC. It specifies CASSESPLAYGYTF.

This clone was recorded many times. The chain is built from TRBV19 and TRBJ2-5; 9 nucleotides align to TRBD2. Germline V lookup: CDR1 LNHDA, CDR2 SQIVND (reference sequence). This CDR3 comprises 16 residues. V lost 5 bases and J lost 3; bases outside the gene matches: 10. The CDR3 DNA reads TGTGCCAGTAGTGAGGGTAGCGGGAGTGGAGAAGAGACCCAGTACTTC. Translating gives CASSEGSGSGEETQYF.

This chain uses TRBV28 with TRBJ2-3; D not certain. The CDR3 totals 14 residues. Trimming stripped 2 bases from V and 2 bases from J, with 8 bases between. CDR1 and CDR2 (germline): MDHEN, SYDVKM. The DNA of the CDR3 is TGTGCCAGCAGTTTAAGTCTATTCACAGATACGCAGTATTTT. Translated: CASSLSLFTDTQYF.

The table lists this clone with many counts. The chain is built from TRBV3-1 and TRBJ2-2; D not resolved. V was shortened by 0 bases and J by 5 bases, with 10 bases between the two germline ends. Germline CDR1 LGHDT, CDR2 YNNKEL (reference sequence). CDR3 length: 15 amino acids. CDR3 nucleotide sequence: TGTGCCAGCAGCCAAGATCTGCCCCTGACCGGGGAGCTGTTTTTT. Translation: CASSQDLPLTGELFF.

V gene TRBV12-3 or TRBV12-4 combines with J gene TRBJ2-7; D is unresolved. The CDR3 runs 13 residues. Trimming took 3 bases from V and 0 from J, leaving 6 bases between them. The CDR3 here is CASSLGVSYEQYF. Here the CDR3 DNA reads TGTGCCAGCAGTTTGGGCGTCTCCTACGAGCAGTACTTC.

There are a few counts of this clone. A junction boundary mismatches the germline segment, possibly from a read error. V is TRBV7-2 and J is TRBJ2-7; unclear D gene. CDR3 size: 13 residues. Germline CDR1 reads SGHTA; CDR2 reads FQGNSA. As DNA, the CDR3 is TGTGCCAGCAGCCCAGGACCTTACTACGAGAAGTACTTC. Encoded protein: CASSPGPYYEKYF.

Ten or more counts support this clone. This chain joins TRBV9 and TRBJ2-1, with 9 positions matching TRBD1. Germline V gene sequence: CDR1 SGDLS, CDR2 YYNGEE. The CDR3 has 13 residues. V was clipped by 7 bases and J by 5 bases; unmatched bases: 4. The CDR3 nucleotides read TGTGCCAGCGAGGACAGGGGAAACAATGAGCAGTTCTTC. This gives the protein CASEDRGNNEQFF.

This clone was detected many times. V usage is TRBV28 and J usage is TRBJ2-4, with D uncertain. This CDR3 has 13 amino acids. In germline, CDR1 is MDHEN, CDR2 SYDVKM. V gave up 6 bases and J gave up 0 bases, with 6 bases separating them. The DNA of the CDR3 is TGTGCCAGCAGGGTCCTAGCCAAAAACATTCAGTACTTC. This encodes CASRVLAKNIQYF.

This clone is medium-sized (0.01 to 0.1%) in the sample. The rearrangement links TRBV28 to TRBJ2-3; weak D call: TRBD2 (6 bases). In germline, CDR1 is MDHEN, CDR2 SYDVKM. This CDR3 has 15 residues. The V end was cut by 7 bases, the J end by 6 bases, with 20 bases between. In DNA form, the CDR3 reads TGTGCCAGCACTAAGCCGATGGGGGGAAGTGATACGCAGTATTTT. It is translated as CASTKPMGGSDTQYF.

This clone has just a few counts. The V call is TRBV28, the J call TRBJ2-7; no firm D call. CDR1 and CDR2 from the germline V gene are MDHEN and SYDVKM. The CDR3 is 12 amino acids. The V gene lost 8 bases and the J gene lost 0 bases, with 8 bases spanning the gap. CDR3 nucleotides: TGTGCCAGCGGTAGACTCTCCTACGAGCAGTACTTC. Translating gives CASGRLSYEQYF.